This T cell receptor (beta chain) was recorded in a study of blood T cell repertoires in COVID-19. At the level of the study: The samples span acute and convalescent COVID-19 from the United States, Italy and Spain.

Assignment of participants to cohorts was predicated upon participant-reported clinical history. Study processing details: Cell counts per sample came from amplifying reference gene primers. Measured with immunoSEQ multiplex PCR; TCRdb has only the in-frame clones, and not every one. V and J calls and clone size follow that table, whereas D and trimming were derived from the DNA. The sample shows around 260,000 clones, around 84% of them seen only once. The specimen was PBMCs or T cells enriched from blood (not recorded which). This clonotype was sampled from a man aged 25-40 years with acute COVID-19.

The CDR3 sequence: CASSVNREAFF. The CDR3 DNA reads as TGTGCCAGTAGTGTTAACAGGGAAGCTTTCTTT. The chain employs TRBV19 and TRBJ1-1; possible D gene TRBD1, 5 bases. The CDR3 has 11 amino acids. V was cut by 5 bases and J by 8 bases, with 9 bases left in between. Germline assignment: CDR1 LNHDA and CDR2 SQIVND (reference sequence).